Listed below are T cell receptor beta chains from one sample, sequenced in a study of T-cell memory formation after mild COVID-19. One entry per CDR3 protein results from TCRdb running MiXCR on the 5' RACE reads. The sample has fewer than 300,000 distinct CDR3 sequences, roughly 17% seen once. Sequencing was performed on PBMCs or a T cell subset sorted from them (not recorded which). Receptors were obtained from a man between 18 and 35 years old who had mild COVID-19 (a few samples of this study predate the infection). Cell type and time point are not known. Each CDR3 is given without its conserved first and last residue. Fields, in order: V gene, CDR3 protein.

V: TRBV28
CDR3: ASSLWGTQLRGIDTQY

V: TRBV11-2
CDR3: ASSSWGTQNTEAF

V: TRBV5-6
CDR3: ASSFEAVTDTQY

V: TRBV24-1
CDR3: ATSDGPGQPQH

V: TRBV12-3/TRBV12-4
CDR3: ASSPTGPGAEEQF

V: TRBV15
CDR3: ATSRDGRPTDTQY

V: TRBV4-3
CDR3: ASSLSTGSSYNEQF

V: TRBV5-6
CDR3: ASSPLGRGQGNTEAF

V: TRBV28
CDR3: ASSSPSAGHTDTQY

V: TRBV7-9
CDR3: ASSGASGAGDTQY

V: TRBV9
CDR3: ASSVGGGGNQPQH

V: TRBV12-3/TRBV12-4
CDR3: ASSFGDRDYEQY

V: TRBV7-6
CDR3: ASSVHGRPNTQY

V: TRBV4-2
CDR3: ASSQGTGGSYEQY

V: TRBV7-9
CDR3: ASSNTPGEETQY

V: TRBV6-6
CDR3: ASRNRQGSHEQY

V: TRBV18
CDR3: ASSPLAGLTDTQY

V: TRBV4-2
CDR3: ASSPRLDSTDTQY

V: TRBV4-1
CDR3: ASGGQNTGELF

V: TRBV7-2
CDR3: ASTLLLTGNTDTQY

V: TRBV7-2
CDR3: ASSSSVGISHYGYT

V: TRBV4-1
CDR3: ASSQGLGGGGYGYT

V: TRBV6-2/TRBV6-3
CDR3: ASSYPSGNRNEQF

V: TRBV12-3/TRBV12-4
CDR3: ASSGRLLDEQF

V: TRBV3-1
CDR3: ASSQDSGNIQY

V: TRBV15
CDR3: ATSTLGRGTSGGSPWDEQF

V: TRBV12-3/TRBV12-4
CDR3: ASSTTQGNTEAF

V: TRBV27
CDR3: ASSFRSNQPQH

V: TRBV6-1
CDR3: ASGVTSSYNSPLH

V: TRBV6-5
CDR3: ASWAEYNEQF

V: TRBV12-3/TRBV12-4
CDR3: ASSSARVIQF

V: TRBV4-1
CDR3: ASSQATGLVQY

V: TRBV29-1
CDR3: SALDQNTEAF

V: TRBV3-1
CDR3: ASSAQGGTDTQY

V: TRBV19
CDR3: ASRGSALYGYT

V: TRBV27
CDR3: ASSPPGYGGQY

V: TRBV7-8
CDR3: ASSLGLSDEQF

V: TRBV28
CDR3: ATRPRVNQPQH

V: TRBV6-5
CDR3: ASSYWDTNTGELF

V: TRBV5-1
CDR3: ASSVSGTVQETQY

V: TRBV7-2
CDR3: ASSRGQNQPQH

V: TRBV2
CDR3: AIGLADTDTQY

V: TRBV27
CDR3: ASSPRTSGVEF

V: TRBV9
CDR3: ASSAHSGANVLT

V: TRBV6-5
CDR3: ASRTGNSNQPQH

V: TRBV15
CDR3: ATSRSGGNEQY

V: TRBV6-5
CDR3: ASSYSPGPGGDTQY

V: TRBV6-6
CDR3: ASEDRGPSYEQY

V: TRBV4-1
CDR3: ASSQEPGDVGEQY

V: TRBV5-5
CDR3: ASSKTGEMFLGSPLH